The T cell receptor (beta chain) under discussion was sequenced for a study of beta chain features in type 1 diabetes (dated by TCRdb to the late 2010s). Notes on the research overall: Mean age, gender distribution, total cell number and subset yield were not different between patients and healthy donors. A total of under 140,000,000 sorted cells were examined across all samples, and the number of cells per subset was strongly correlated with RNA yield. Naive and central memory subsets were obtained from all 30 or so donors, but regulatory and stem cell-like memory subsets were isolated from only 8 patients and roughly eight healthy donors. The study compared TCRB repertoires of sorted circulating CD4+ T cell subsets between recently diagnosed type 1 diabetes patients and matched healthy donors.

A single peripheral blood draw of around 120 mL on average was collected from each donor into heparinised tubes. A BD FACSAria II and a panel including CD45RO, CCR7, CD25, CD127, CD95 and CD27 were used to sort naive, central memory, regulatory and stem cell-like memory CD4+ T cells. All sorted populations exceeded 98% purity. Right away, PBMCs were isolated by Lymphoprep density gradient centrifugation and were stained directly, with no culture step. So that batch effects would be minimized, each experiment stained and sorted samples in pairs, pairing one healthy donor with one patient. The germline V gene (reference sequence) supplies CDR1 SEHNR and CDR2 FQNEAQ. The CDR3 spans 16 residues, from the cysteine through the phenylalanine. The only DNA kept is the CDR3, 48 bases in frame from the first base. Germline trimming amounts to 3 bases on V and 0 bases on J, with 4 as the count of junction bases outside the gene matches.

For this clone: Which antigen it targets is not known. Base qualities are not provided; no much larger clone lies one nucleotide away.

General conclusions and limits of the study: Because cDNA was sequenced instead of genomic DNA, activated cells with high expression could be over-represented, although the groups did not differ in activation or CD3 levels. In all four CD4+ subsets, TCRB CDR3 length was moderately but significantly shorter in type 1 diabetes patients. Because the HLA sub-analyses included only small numbers of individuals, any influence of HLA type on TCRB rearrangement was left unresolved. Naive, central memory and regulatory TCRB repertoires appeared more similar among patients than among healthy donors. At VDJ recombination sites, type 1 diabetes patients had fewer insertions and more deleted nucleotides, which implies abnormalities in thymic rearrangement. PCR may preferentially amplify shorter templates, but because patient and control samples were amplified and corrected together, any resulting skew would affect both groups equally.

The entire isolated RNA was reverse transcribed using the High Capacity cDNA Reverse Transcription Kit, and thus expressed TCRB transcripts were sequenced. Naive, central memory and regulatory T cell samples underwent deep immunoSEQ sequencing, averaging roughly 3.4 million total reads per sample. After sorted cells were lysed in RLT buffer, RNA was extracted with DNase-treated RNeasy Micro or Mini kits, with the choice depending on cell number. Each cell subset was processed on its own to prevent cross-contamination, while patient and healthy donor samples were processed together. The immunoSEQ multiplex PCR was used to amplify TCRB sequences from cDNA, yielding 87-bp fragments that span the CDR3 region. The amplicons were sequenced using the Illumina HiSeq platform. The original methods were these. PCR bias was computationally corrected using synthetic template baselines, reads within Hamming distance 2 were collapsed, and singletons that could not be merged were discarded. Reads were aligned against IMGT to assign V, D and J genes, CDR3 length and insertions or deletions at six rearrangement sites. Within each subset, clonotype counts were normalized to sorted cell number, after which true diversity and Gini coefficients were computed with the tcR R package. Repertoire sharing was quantified using the overlap coefficient calculated on TCRB nucleotide sequences. As a proxy for the pre-selection repertoire, out-of-frame TCRB sequences from naive cells were analyzed. TCRdb retrieved this table from immuneACCESS and kept in-frame rearrangements only. Not all clones are present; in checked studies, unresolved V genes account for under half, and no reason is known for the remainder. The V and J calls and clone size were taken over from that table, and D and trimming were inferred from the DNA. The sample table lists roughly 350,000 clones, about 11% of them with a count of one. In total, the top ten clones hold about 0.015% of the sample.

The sequencing sample was made of naive CD4+ T cells from blood. This specimen's cell subset or site label, interpreted: true naive CD4+ T cells. This receptor was obtained from a woman aged 25 to 39 in good health. Recombination connected TRBV7-9 to TRBJ1-1; 10 bases in between match TRBD1. CDR3 loop: CASSFRTGGMNTEAFF. The DNA is TGTGCCAGCAGCTTCCGGACAGGGGGAATGAACACTGAAGCTTTCTTT. When the CDR3 is completed using the reference TRBV7-9 and TRBJ1-1 genes on either side, the full variable domain is DTGVSQNPRHKITKRGQNVTFRCDPISEHNRLYWYRQTLGQGPEFLTYFQNEAQLEKSRLLSDRFSAERPKGSFSTLEIQRTEQGDSAMYLCASSFRTGGMNTEAFFGQGTRLTVV.